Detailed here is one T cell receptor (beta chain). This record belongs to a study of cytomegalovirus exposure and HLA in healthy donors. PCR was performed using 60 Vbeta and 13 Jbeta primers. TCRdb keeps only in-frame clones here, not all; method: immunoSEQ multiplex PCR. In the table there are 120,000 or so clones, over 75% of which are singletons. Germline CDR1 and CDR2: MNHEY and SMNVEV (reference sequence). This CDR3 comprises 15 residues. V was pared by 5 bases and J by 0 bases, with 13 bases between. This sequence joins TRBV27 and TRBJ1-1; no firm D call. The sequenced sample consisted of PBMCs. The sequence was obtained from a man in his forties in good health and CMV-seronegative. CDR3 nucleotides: TGTGCCAGCAGTCACTATCTTTGGGTGAACACTGAAGCTTTCTTT. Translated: CASSHYLWVNTEAFF.